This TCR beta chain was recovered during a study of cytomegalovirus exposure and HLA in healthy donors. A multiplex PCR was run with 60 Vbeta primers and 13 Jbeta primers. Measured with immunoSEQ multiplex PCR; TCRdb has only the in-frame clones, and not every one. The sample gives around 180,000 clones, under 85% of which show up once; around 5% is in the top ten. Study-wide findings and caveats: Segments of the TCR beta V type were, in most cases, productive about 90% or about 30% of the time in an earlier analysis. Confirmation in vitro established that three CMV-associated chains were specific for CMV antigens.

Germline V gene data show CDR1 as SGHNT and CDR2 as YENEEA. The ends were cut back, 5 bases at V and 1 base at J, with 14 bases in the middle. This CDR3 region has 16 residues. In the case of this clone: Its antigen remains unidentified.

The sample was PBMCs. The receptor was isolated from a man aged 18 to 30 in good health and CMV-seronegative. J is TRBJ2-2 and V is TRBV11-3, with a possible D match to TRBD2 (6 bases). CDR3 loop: CASSLIAERNTGELFF. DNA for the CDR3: TGTGCCAGCAGCCTCATAGCGGAAAGGAACACCGGGGAGCTGTTTTTT.